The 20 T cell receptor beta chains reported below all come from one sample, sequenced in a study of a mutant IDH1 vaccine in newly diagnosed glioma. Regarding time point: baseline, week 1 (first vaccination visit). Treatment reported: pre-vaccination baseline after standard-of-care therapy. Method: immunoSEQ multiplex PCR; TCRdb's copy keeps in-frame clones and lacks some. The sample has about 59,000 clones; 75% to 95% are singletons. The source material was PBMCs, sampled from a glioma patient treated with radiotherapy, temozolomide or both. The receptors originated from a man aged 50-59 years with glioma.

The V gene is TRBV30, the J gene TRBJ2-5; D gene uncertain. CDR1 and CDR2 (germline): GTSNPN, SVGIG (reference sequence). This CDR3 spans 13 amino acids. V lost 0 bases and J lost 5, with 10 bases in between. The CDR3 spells CAWSVPVLETQYF. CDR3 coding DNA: TGTGCCTGGAGTGTACCGGTTCTGGAGACCCAGTACTTC.

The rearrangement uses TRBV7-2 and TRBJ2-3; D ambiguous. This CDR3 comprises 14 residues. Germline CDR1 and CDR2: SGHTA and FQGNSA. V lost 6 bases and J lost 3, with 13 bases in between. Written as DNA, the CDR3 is TGTGCCAGCAGTCTCTCCCCCGGGACAGATACGCAGTATTTT. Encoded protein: CASSLSPGTDTQYF.

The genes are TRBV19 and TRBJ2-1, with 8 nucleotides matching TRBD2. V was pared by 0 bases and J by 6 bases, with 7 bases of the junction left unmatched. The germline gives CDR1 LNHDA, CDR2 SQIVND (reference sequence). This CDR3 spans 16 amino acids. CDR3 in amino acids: CASSIDRGGLVNEQFF. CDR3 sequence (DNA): TGTGCCAGTAGTATAGACCGGGGGGGCCTTGTCAATGAGCAGTTCTTC. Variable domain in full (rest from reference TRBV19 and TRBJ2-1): DGGITQSPKYLFRKEGQNVTLSCEQNLNHDAMYWYRQDPGQGLRLIYYSQIVNDFQKGDIAEGYSVSREKKESFPLTVTSAQKNPTAFYLCASSIDRGGLVNEQFFGPGTRLTVL.

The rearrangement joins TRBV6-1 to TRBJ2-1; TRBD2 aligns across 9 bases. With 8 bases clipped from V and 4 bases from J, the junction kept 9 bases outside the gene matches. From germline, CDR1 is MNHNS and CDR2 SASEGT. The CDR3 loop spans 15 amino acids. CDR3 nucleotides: TGTGCCAGCGTTACTAGCGGGCGGCCTTACAATGAGCAGTTCTTC. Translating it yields CASVTSGRPYNEQFF.

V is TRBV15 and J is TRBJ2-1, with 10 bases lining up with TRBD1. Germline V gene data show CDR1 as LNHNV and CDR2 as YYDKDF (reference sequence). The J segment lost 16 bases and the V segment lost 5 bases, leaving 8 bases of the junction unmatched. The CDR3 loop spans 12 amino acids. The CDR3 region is CATSLGQGVSFF. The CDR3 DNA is TGTGCCACCAGCCTCGGACAGGGGGTTAGCTTCTTC.

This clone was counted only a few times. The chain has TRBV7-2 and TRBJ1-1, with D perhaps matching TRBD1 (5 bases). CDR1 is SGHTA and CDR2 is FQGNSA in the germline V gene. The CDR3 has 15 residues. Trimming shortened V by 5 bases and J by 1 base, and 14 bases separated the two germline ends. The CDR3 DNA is TGTGCCAGCAGCCTATCGGGGCAGGAGAACACTGAAGCTTTCTTT. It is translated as CASSLSGQENTEAFF.

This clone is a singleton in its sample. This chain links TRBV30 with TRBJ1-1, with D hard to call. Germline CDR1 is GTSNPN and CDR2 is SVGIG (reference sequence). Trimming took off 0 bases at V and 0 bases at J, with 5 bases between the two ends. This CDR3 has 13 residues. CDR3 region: CAWSVWVNTEAFF. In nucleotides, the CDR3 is TGTGCCTGGAGTGTATGGGTGAACACTGAAGCTTTCTTT.

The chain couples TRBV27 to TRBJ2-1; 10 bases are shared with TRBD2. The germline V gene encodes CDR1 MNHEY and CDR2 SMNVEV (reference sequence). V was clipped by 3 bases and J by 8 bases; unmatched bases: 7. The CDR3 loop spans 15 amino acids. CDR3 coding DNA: TGTGCCAGCAGTTTGTCTAGCGGGAGCCGGTATGAGCAGTTCTTC. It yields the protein CASSLSSGSRYEQFF.

CDR3: CAWSEGVSDTQYF. Here the CDR3 DNA reads TGTGCCTGGAGTGAGGGGGTTTCAGATACGCAGTATTTT. The chain couples TRBV30 to TRBJ2-3; possible D gene TRBD1, 6 bases. The CDR3 contains 13 residues. Trimming cost V 1 base and J 4 bases, with 9 bases left between them. From germline, CDR1 is GTSNPN and CDR2 SVGIG (reference sequence).

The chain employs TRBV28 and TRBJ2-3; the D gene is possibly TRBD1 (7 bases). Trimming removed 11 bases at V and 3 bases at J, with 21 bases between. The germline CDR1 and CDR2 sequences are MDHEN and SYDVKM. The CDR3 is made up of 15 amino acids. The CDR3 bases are TGTGCCGGGGCGGAGGGACAGTCTGTGACAGATACGCAGTATTTT. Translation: CAGAEGQSVTDTQYF. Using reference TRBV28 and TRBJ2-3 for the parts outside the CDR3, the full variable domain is DVKVTQSSRYLVKRTGEKVFLECVQDMDHENMFWYRQDPGLGLRLIYFSYDVKMKEKGDIPEGYSVSREKKERFSLILESASTNQTSMYLCAGAEGQSVTDTQYFGPGTRLTVL.

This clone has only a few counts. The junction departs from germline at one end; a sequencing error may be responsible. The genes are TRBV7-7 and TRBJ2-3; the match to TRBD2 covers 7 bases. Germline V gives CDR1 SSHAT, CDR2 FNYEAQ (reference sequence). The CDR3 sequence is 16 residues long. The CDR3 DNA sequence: TGTGCTAGCAGCTTGGGAGCGGGGAGAGGCGCAGATACGCAGTATTTT. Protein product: CASSLGAGRGADTQYF.

DNA for the CDR3: TGCAGCGTTGAATGGACAGGGTCGTACCAAGAGACCCAGTACTTC. Translating gives CSVEWTGSYQETQYF. The gene calls are TRBV29-1 and TRBJ2-5; 8 bases are a match to TRBD1. Losses at the gene ends were 2 bases for V and 0 bases for J; bases not matched to a gene: 5. Germline V lookup: CDR1 SQVTM, CDR2 ANQGSEA. The CDR3 runs to 15 residues.

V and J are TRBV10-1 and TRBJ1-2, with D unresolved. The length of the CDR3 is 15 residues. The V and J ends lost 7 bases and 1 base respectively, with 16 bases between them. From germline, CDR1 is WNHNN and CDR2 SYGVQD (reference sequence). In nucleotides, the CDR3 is TGCGCCAGCAAAGGCTCCCCGGCTCATAACTATGGCTACACCTTC. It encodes CASKGSPAHNYGYTF.

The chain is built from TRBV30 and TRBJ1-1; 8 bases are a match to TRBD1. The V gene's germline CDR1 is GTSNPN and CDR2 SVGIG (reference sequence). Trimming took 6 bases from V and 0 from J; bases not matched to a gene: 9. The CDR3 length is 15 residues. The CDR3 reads CACGRQGLMNTEAFF. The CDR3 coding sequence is TGTGCCTGCGGAAGACAGGGGCTAATGAACACTGAAGCTTTCTTT.

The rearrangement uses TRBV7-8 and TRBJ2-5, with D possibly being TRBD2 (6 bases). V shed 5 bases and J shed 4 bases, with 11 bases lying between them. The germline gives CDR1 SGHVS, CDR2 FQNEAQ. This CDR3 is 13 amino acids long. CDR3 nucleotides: TGTGCCAGCAGCCTGGGACTGGCAGAGACCCAGTACTTC. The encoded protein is CASSLGLAETQYF.

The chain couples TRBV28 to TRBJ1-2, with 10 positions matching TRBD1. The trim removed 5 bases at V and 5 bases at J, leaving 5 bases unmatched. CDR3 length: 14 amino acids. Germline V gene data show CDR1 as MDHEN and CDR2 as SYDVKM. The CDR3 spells CASSTTGGNYGYTF. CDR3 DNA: TGTGCCAGCAGTACGACAGGGGGCAATTATGGCTACACCTTC.

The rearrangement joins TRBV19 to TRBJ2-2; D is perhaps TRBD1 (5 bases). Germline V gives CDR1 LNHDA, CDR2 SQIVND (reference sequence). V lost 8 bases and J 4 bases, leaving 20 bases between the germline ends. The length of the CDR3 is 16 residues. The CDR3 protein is CASWGILGRATGELFF. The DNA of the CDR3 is TGTGCCAGTTGGGGAATTTTGGGGCGTGCCACCGGGGAGCTGTTTTTT.

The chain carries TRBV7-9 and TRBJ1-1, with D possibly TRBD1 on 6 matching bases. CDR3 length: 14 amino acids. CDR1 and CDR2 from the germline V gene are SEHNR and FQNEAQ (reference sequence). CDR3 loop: CTSQTGTLNTEAFF. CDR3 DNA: TGTACCTCGCAAACCGGGACATTGAACACTGAAGCTTTCTTT.

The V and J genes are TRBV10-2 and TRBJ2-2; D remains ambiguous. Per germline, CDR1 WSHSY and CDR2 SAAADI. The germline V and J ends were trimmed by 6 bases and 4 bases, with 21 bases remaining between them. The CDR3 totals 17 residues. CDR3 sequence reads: CASSRLVGSVSTGELFF. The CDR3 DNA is TGCGCCAGCAGCCGGCTTGTCGGTAGTGTCTCCACCGGGGAGCTGTTTTTT.

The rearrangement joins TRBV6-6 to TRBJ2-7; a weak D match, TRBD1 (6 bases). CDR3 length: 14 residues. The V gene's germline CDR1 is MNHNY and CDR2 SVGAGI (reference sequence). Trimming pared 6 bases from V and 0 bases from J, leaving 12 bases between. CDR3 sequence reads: CASRTRGSSYEQYF. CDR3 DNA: TGTGCCAGCAGGACAAGGGGGAGCTCCTACGAGCAGTACTTC.